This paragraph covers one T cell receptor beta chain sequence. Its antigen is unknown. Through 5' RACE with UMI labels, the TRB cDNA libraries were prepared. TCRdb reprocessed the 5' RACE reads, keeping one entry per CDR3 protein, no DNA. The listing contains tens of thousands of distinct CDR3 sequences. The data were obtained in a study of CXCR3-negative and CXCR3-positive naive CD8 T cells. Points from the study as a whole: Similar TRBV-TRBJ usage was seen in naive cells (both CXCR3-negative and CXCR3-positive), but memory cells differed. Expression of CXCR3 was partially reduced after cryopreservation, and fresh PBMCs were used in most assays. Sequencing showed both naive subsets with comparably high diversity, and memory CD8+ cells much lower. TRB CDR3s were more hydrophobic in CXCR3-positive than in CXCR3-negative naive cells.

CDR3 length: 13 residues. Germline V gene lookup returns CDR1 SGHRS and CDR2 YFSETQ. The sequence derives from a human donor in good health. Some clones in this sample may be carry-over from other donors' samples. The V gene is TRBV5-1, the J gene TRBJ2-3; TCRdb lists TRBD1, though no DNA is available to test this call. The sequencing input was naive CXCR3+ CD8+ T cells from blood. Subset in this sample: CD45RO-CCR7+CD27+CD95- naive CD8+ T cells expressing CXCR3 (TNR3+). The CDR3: CASSPGGADTQYF.